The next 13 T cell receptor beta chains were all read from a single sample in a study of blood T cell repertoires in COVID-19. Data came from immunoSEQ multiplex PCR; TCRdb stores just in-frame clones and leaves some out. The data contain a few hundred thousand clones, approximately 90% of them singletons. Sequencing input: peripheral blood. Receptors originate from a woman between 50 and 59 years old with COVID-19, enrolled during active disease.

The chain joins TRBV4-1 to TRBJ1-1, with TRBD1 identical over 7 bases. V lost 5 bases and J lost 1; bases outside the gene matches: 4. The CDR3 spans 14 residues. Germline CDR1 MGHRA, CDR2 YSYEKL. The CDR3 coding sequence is TGCGCCAGCAGCTTAACAGGGGCGAACACTGAAGCTTTCTTT. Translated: CASSLTGANTEAFF.

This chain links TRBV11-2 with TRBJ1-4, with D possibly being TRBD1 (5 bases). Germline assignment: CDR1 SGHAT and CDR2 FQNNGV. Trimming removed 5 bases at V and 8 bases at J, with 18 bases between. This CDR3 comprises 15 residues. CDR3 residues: CASSPIVQTEEKLFF. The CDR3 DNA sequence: TGTGCCAGCAGCCCCATTGTACAGACAGAGGAAAAACTGTTTTTT.

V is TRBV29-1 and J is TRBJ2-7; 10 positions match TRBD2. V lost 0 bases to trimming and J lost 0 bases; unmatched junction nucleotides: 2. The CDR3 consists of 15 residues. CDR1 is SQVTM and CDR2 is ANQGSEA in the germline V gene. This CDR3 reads CSVEDIAGGSYEQYF. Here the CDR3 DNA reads TGCAGCGTTGAAGATATAGCGGGGGGCTCCTACGAGCAGTACTTC.

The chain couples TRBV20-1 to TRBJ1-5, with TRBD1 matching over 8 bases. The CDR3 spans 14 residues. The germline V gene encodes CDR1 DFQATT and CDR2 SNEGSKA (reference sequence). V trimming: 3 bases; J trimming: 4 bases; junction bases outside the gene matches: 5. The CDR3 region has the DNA TGCAGTGCTAGTGGACAGGGAGAAAATCAGCCCCAGCATTTT. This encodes CSASGQGENQPQHF.

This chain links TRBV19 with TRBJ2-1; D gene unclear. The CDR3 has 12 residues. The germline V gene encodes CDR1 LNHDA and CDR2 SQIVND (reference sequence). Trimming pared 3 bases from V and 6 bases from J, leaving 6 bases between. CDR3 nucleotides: TGTGCCAGTAGTATTATGGCCAATGAGCAGTTCTTC. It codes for CASSIMANEQFF. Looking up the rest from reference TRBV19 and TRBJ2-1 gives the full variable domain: DGGITQSPKYLFRKEGQNVTLSCEQNLNHDAMYWYRQDPGQGLRLIYYSQIVNDFQKGDIAEGYSVSREKKESFPLTVTSAQKNPTAFYLCASSIMANEQFFGPGTRLTVL.

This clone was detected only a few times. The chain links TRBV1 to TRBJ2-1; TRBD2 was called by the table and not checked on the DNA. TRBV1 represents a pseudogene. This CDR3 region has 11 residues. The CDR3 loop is CTSSRGAGQFF. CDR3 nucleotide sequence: TGCACCAGCAGCCGGGGAGCGGGGCAGTTCTTC.

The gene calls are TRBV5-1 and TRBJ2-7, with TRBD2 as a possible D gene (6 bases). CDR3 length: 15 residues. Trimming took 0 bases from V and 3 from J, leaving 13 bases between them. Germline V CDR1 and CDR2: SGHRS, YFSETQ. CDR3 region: CASSLASLANYEQYF. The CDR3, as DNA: TGCGCCAGCAGCTTGGCCTCACTAGCTAACTACGAGCAGTACTTC.

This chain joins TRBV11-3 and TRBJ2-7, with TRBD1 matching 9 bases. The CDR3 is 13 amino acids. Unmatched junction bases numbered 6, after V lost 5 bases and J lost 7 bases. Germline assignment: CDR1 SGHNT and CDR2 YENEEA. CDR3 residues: CASSPDRGKEQYF. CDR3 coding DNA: TGTGCCAGCAGCCCCGACAGGGGGAAGGAGCAGTACTTC. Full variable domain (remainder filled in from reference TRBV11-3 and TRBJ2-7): EAGVVQSPRYKIIEKKQPVAFWCNPISGHNTLYWYLQNLGQGPELLIRYENEEAVDDSQLPKDRFSAERLKGVDSTLKIQPAELGDSAVYLCASSPDRGKEQYFGPGTRLTVT.

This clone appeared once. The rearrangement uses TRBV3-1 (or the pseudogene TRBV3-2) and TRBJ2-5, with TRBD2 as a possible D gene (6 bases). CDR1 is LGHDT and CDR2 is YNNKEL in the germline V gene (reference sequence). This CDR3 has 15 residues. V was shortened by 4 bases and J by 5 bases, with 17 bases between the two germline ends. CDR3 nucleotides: TGTGCCAGCAGCCCTACCGGACGGACTACCGAGACCCAGTACTTC. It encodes CASSPTGRTTETQYF.

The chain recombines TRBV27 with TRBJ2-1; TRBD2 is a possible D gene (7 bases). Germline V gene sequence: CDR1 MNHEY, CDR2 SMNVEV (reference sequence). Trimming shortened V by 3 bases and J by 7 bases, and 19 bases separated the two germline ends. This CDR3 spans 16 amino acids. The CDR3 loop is CASSFSRGKGGNEQFF. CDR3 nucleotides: TGTGCCAGCAGTTTTTCGAGAGGGAAGGGGGGGAATGAGCAGTTCTTC.

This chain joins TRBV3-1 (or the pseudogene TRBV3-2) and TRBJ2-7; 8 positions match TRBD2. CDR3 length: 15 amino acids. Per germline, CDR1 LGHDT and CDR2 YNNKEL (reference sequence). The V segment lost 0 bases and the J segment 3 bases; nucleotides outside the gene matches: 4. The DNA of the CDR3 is TGTGCCAGCAGCCAAGATCCCCGGGAGGGCTACGAGCAGTACTTC. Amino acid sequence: CASSQDPREGYEQYF.

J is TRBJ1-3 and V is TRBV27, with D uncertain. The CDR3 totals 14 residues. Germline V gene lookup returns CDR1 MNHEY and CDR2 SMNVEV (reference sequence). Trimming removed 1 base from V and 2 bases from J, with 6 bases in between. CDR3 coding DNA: TGTGCCAGCAGTTTATACATCCCTGGAAACACCATATATTTT. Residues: CASSLYIPGNTIYF.

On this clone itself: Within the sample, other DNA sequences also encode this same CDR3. CDR3 bases: TGTGCCAGCAGCTCTACAGTGAACACTGAAGCTTTCTTT. Its translation is CASSSTVNTEAFF. The rearrangement joins TRBV7-9 to TRBJ1-1; D remains unclear. With 4 bases removed from V and 0 bases from J, the gap between germline ends came to 6 bases. CDR3 length equals 13 residues. Germline CDR1 and CDR2: SEHNR and FQNEAQ (reference sequence).